Shown below are 15 T cell receptor beta chains from a single sample sequenced in a study of response to subunit inactivated influenza vaccine. MiXCR, applied by TCRdb to the RT-PCR reads, yields one record per CDR3 protein. Of roughly 190,000 distinct CDR3 sequences listed, approximately 12% are singletons. These data also featured in a second study, about T cells expressing NK-cell markers. As that report states: For TCR beta, cDNA was produced by 5'RACE template switching with UMIs.

This specimen consisted of CD8+ T cells sorted from PBMCs, obtained 12 days after vaccination. Receptors were obtained from a man aged 50 to 59 who received an inactivated influenza vaccine.

The chain employs TRBV11-2 and TRBJ2-7; D unclear. The CDR3 runs to 11 residues. Trimming removed 5 bases from V and 3 bases from J, with 5 bases in between. Germline CDR1 reads SGHAT; CDR2 reads FQNNGV. For the CDR3, the DNA is TGTGCCAGCAGCGAGATCTACGAGCAGTACTTC. Protein: CASSEIYEQYF.

This clonotype was counted only a few times. The chain uses TRBV7-6 and TRBJ2-7, with 10 nucleotides matching TRBD2. Germline V lookup: CDR1 SGHVS, CDR2 FNYEAQ. The CDR3 runs 15 residues. The V gene end was trimmed by 2 bases and the J gene end by 5 bases; junction bases not matched to a gene: 6. The DNA for the CDR3 is TGTGCCAGCAGCTTAAGGGGCCTAGCGGGAGACGAGCAGTACTTC. This sequence encodes CASSLRGLAGDEQYF.

This clonotype came up a few times. J is TRBJ2-5 and V is TRBV7-6; D unresolved. The germline gives CDR1 SGHVS, CDR2 FNYEAQ. Deletions cut 3 bases from V and 2 bases from J, with 7 bases between. This CDR3 has 13 amino acids. CDR3: CASSLYVQETQYF. As DNA, the CDR3 is TGTGCCAGCAGCTTGTACGTGCAAGAGACCCAGTACTTC.

The sample holds many counts of this clonotype. The chain recombines TRBV12-3 or TRBV12-4 with TRBJ2-1; perhaps D is TRBD1 or TRBD2 (5 bases each). This CDR3 has 14 amino acids. The germline V and J ends were trimmed by 3 bases and 6 bases, with 12 bases remaining between them. The CDR3 region is CASSFSGTINEQFF. The CDR3 region has the DNA TGTGCCAGCAGTTTCTCCGGGACGATCAATGAGCAGTTCTTC.

This clonotype has just a few counts. The gene calls are TRBV2 and TRBJ1-5; D not certain. The CDR3 runs to 14 residues. The germline CDR1 and CDR2 sequences are SNHLY and FYNNEI. V lost 6 bases and J lost 4, with 13 bases in between. CDR3 sequence (DNA): TGTGCCAGCAGGAGATTGCCCGGGAATCAGCCCCAGCATTTT. Translated: CASRRLPGNQPQHF.

CDR3 sequence reads: CASSEHWTGGTYSNQPQHF. In nucleotides, the CDR3 is TGTGCCAGCAGTGAACACTGGACAGGGGGCACTTATAGCAATCAGCCCCAGCATTTT. The V gene is TRBV6-1, the J gene TRBJ1-5, with 11 bases identical to TRBD1. There are 19 residues in the CDR3. V shed 2 bases, J shed 0 bases, and the junction held 9 bases outside the gene matches. Germline lookup yields CDR1 MNHNS and CDR2 SASEGT.

The chain has TRBV2 and TRBJ2-7; the match to TRBD1 covers 9 bases. CDR1 and CDR2 from the germline V gene are SNHLY and FYNNEI. Unmatched junction bases numbered 12, after V lost 7 bases and J lost 5 bases. The CDR3 is made up of 15 amino acids. The CDR3 loop reads CASKRSGTGLNEQYF. The CDR3 nucleotides are TGTGCCAGCAAAAGAAGCGGGACAGGGTTGAACGAGCAGTACTTC. Supplemented by reference TRBV2 and TRBJ2-7, the full variable domain reads EPEVTQTPSHQVTQMGQEVILRCVPISNHLYFYWYRQILGQKVEFLVSFYNNEISEKSEIFDDQFSVERPDGSNFTLKIRSTKLEDSAMYFCASKRSGTGLNEQYFGPGTRLTVT.

This chain connects TRBV27 to TRBJ2-1; D is unclear. The CDR3 loop spans 15 amino acids. CDR1 MNHEY and CDR2 SMNVEV come from the germline V gene (reference sequence). The V and J ends lost 5 bases and 8 bases respectively, with 19 bases between them. CDR3: CASSLRWSWNDEQFF. For the CDR3, the DNA is TGTGCCAGCAGTCTTCGATGGAGCTGGAACGATGAGCAGTTCTTC.

This clonotype was recorded a few times. The chain links TRBV7-9 to TRBJ2-1; D is unresolved. Trimming cost V 2 bases and J 8 bases, with 13 bases left between them. Germline assignment: CDR1 SEHNR and CDR2 FQNEAQ (reference sequence). The CDR3 contains 14 residues. The CDR3, as DNA: TGTGCCAGCAGCTTATCGACGCCTTTGGATGAGCAGTTCTTC. The encoded protein is CASSLSTPLDEQFF.

This clonotype came up a few times. The chain employs TRBV12-3 or TRBV12-4 and TRBJ2-7, with unresolved D. The CDR3 length is 13 residues. Trimming removed 7 bases from V and 1 base from J, with 11 bases in between. For the CDR3, the DNA is TGTGCCAGCACCCCTGGGCCTTCCTACGAGCAGTACTTC. Its protein product is CASTPGPSYEQYF.

This clonotype occurred a few times. The rearrangement links TRBV27 to TRBJ2-7; D is possibly TRBD2 (5 bases). V lost 3 bases, J lost 3 bases, and 15 bases lay in between. CDR3 length: 15 amino acids. Germline lookup yields CDR1 MNHEY and CDR2 SMNVEV (reference sequence). The DNA of the CDR3 is TGTGCCAGCAGTTTTATTGCGGGTGAGATCTACGAGCAGTACTTC. Protein sequence: CASSFIAGEIYEQYF.

The chain combines TRBV10-3 with TRBJ2-1; D is possibly TRBD2 (6 bases). Germline CDR1 is ENHRY and CDR2 is SYGVKD. Trimming left V 2 bases short and J 4 bases short, with 15 bases between. The length of the CDR3 is 16 residues. This CDR3 reads CAISEGPRELYNEQFF. In DNA, the CDR3 is TGTGCCATCAGTGAGGGACCACGGGAGCTATACAATGAGCAGTTCTTC.

V is TRBV19 and J is TRBJ2-7; D tentatively fits TRBD1 or TRBD2 (5 bases each). The CDR3 is 14 amino acids. V lost 5 bases and J lost 3, with 14 bases in between. CDR1 and CDR2 from the germline V gene are LNHDA and SQIVND (reference sequence). CDR3 in amino acids: CASSGRDRYYEQYF. The CDR3 coding sequence is TGTGCCAGTAGTGGCCGGGACCGCTACTACGAGCAGTACTTC.

The gene calls are TRBV11-2 and TRBJ1-2; the match to TRBD1 covers 10 bases. CDR1 is SGHAT and CDR2 is FQNNGV in the germline V gene. After removal of 1 base from V and 1 base from J, the junction contained 6 bases not matched to a gene. The CDR3 runs to 17 residues. The CDR3 DNA reads as TGTGCCAGCAGCTTAGTATTCGGACAGGGGGGTAACTATGGCTACACCTTC. This encodes CASSLVFGQGGNYGYTF.

This clonotype has just a few counts. This chain links TRBV19 with TRBJ1-1; maybe TRBD1 (5 bases). V lost 3 bases to trimming and J lost 4 bases, with 30 bases between them. The germline CDR1 and CDR2 sequences are LNHDA and SQIVND (reference sequence). The CDR3 runs to 20 residues. CDR3 in DNA: TGTGCCAGTAGTATGGGTATCGGACTCCTAAGGGGAATCGTAGGCACTGAAGCTTTCTTT. It encodes CASSMGIGLLRGIVGTEAFF. Looking up the rest from reference TRBV19 and TRBJ1-1 gives the full variable domain: DGGITQSPKYLFRKEGQNVTLSCEQNLNHDAMYWYRQDPGQGLRLIYYSQIVNDFQKGDIAEGYSVSREKKESFPLTVTSAQKNPTAFYLCASSMGIGLLRGIVGTEAFFGQGTRLTVV.